Following are 3 T cell receptor beta chains from one sample sequenced in a study of liver allograft versus peripheral blood T cells. Study-level background: What was compared were the T cell receptor repertoires in transplanted livers and those in the peripheral blood of recipients.

TCRdb reprocessed the reads via MiXCR and lists one record per CDR3 protein. The sample has 7,900 or so distinct CDR3 sequences, under 20% seen once. The receptors come from a human patient who had a liver transplant. Some T cells may trace back to the graft donor.

This clonotype was recorded at least ten times. This chain joins TRBV24-1 and TRBJ2-7; D may be TRBD2 (6 bases). The germline V and J ends were trimmed by 7 bases and 4 bases, with 13 bases remaining between them. The CDR3 totals 13 residues. The V gene's germline CDR1 is KGHDR and CDR2 SFDVKD. As DNA, the CDR3 is TGTGCCACCAGCCCGGGGGACCGATACGAGCAGTACTTC. It specifies CATSPGDRYEQYF.

This clonotype ranks as medium-sized. The chain recombines TRBV19 with TRBJ1-2, with 7 bases lining up with TRBD1. Per the germline V gene, CDR1 is LNHDA and CDR2 is SQIVND (reference sequence). This CDR3 has 12 amino acids. V trimming: 6 bases; J trimming: 4 bases; junction bases outside the gene matches: 2. The CDR3 protein is CASSAGGYGYTF. The CDR3 DNA sequence: TGTGCCAGTAGCGCAGGGGGCTATGGCTACACCTTC.

On this clonotype itself: A much larger clone differs from this one at a single base, so this may be a read error. The chain joins TRBV6-5 to TRBJ2-3; D unresolved. Germline V gene lookup returns CDR1 MNHEY and CDR2 SVGAGI. Deletions cut 2 bases from V and 3 bases from J, with 9 bases between. The CDR3 length is 14 residues. CDR3 residues: CASSYDRETDTQYF. In DNA, the CDR3 is TGTGCCAGCAGTTACGATAGGGAAACAGATACGCAGTATTTT.